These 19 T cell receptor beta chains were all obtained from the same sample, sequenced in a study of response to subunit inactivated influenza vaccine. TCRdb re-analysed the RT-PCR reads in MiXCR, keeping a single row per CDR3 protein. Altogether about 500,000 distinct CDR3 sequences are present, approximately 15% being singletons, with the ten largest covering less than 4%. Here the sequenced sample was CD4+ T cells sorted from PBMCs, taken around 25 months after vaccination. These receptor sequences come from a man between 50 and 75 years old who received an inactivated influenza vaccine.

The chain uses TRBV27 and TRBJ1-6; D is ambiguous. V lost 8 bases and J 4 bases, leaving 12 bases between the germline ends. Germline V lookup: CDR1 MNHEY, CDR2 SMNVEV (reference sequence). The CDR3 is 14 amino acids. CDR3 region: CASGLTVYNSPLHF. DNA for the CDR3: TGTGCCAGCGGTCTGACGGTTTATAATTCACCCCTCCACTTT.

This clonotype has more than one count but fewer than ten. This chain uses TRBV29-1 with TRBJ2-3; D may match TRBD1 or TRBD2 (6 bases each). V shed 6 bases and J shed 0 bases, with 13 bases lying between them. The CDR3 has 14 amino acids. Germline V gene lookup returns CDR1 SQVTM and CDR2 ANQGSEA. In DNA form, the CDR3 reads TGCAGCGTCCCGGGGGCTAGCAGCACAGATACGCAGTATTTT. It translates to CSVPGASSTDTQYF.

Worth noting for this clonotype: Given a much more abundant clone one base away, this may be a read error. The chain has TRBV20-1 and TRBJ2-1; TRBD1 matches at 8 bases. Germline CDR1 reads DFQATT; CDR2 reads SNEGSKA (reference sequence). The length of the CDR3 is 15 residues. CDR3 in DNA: TGCAGTGCTAGGACGCGACAGGGGTACTACGATGAGCAGTTCTTC. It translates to CSARTRQGYYDEQFF.

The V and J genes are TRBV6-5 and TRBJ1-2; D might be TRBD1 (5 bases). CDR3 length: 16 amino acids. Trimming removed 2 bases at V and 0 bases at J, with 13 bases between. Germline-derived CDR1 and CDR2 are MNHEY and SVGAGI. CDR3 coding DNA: TGTGCCAGCAGTTACGGGGGGGTCATTACTAACTATGGCTACACCTTC. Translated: CASSYGGVITNYGYTF.

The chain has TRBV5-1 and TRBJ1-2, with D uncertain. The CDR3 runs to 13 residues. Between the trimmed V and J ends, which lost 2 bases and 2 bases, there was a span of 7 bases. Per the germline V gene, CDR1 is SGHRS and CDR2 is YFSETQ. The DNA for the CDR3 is TGCGCCAGCAGCTTTCGGGGAAACTATGGCTACACCTTC. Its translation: CASSFRGNYGYTF.

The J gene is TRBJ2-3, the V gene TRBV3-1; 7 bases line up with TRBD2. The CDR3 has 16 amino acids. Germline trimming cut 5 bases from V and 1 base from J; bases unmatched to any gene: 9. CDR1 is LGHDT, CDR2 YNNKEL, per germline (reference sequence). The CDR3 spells CASSSRLAIRTDTQYF. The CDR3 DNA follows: TGTGCCAGCAGCTCCCGACTAGCCATCCGCACAGATACGCAGTATTTT.

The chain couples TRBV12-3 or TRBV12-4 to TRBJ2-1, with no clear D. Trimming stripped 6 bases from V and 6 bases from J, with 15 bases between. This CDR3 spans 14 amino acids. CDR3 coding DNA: TGTGCCAGCAGCCCCGTTCGCTATGCCAATGAGCAGTTCTTC. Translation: CASSPVRYANEQFF.

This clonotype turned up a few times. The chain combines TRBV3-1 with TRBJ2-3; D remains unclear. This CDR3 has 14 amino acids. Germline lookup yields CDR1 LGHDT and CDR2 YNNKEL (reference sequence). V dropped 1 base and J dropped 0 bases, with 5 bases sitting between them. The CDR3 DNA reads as TGTGCCAGCAGCCAAGGTGAAAGCACAGATACGCAGTATTTT. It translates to CASSQGESTDTQYF.

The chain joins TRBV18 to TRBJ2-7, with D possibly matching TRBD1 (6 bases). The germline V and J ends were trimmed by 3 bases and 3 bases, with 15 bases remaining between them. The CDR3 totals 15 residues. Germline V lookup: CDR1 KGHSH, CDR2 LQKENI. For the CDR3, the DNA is TGTGCCAGCTCACCTCTACAGGGTTGGGACTACGAGCAGTACTTC. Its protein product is CASSPLQGWDYEQYF.

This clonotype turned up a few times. This CDR3 is CASSTPGLAANEQFF. CDR3 coding DNA: TGTGCCAGCAGCACCCCGGGACTAGCGGCTAATGAGCAGTTCTTC. The rearrangement uses TRBV28 and TRBJ2-1; 11 bases agree with TRBD2. CDR3 length: 15 residues. Trimming removed 6 bases from V and 7 bases from J; junction bases left unmatched: 8. The germline V gene has CDR1 MDHEN and CDR2 SYDVKM.

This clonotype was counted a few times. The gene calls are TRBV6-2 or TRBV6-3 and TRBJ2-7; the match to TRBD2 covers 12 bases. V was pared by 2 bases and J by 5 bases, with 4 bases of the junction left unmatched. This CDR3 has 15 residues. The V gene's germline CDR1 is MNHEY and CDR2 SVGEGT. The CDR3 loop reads CASSYRTSGTDEQYF. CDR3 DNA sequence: TGTGCCAGCAGTTACCGGACTAGCGGGACTGACGAGCAGTACTTC.

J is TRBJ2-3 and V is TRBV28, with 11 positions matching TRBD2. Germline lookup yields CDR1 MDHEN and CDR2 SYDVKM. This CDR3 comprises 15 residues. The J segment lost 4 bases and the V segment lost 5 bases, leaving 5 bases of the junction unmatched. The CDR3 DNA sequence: TGTGCCAGCAGTCCCTTAGCGGGGGGGCCAGATACGCAGTATTTT. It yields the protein CASSPLAGGPDTQYF.

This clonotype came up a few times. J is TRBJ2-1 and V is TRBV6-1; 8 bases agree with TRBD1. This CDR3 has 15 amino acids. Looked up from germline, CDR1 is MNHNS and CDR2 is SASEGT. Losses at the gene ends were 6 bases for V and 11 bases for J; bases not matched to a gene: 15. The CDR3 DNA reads TGTGCCAGCAGGGGACAGGTAGGGCTTACGACGAAGCAGTTCTTC. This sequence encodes CASRGQVGLTTKQFF.

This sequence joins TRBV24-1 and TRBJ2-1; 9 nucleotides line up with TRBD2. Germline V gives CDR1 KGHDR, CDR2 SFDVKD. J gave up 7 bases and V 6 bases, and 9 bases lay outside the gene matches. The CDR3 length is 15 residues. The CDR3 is CATSRSAGGPNEQFF. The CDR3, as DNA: TGTGCCACCAGTCGTTCGGCGGGAGGGCCTAATGAGCAGTTCTTC.

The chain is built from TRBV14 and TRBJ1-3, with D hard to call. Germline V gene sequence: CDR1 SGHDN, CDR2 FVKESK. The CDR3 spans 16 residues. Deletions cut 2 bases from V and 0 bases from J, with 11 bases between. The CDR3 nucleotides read TGTGCCAGCAGCCAATTGGTTTCCCACTCTGGAAACACCATATATTTT. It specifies CASSQLVSHSGNTIYF.

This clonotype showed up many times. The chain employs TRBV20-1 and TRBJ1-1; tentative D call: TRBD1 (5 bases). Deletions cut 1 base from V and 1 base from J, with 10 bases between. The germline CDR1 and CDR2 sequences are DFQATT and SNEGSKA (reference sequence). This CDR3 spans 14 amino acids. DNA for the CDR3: TGCAGTGCTAGAGTCGGGACCGCGAACACTGAAGCTTTCTTT. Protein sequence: CSARVGTANTEAFF.

CDR3 DNA: TGCAGTGCTAGACCCGACAGAGGGGGAGACCTAAATGAAAAACTGTTTTTT. Amino acid sequence: CSARPDRGGDLNEKLFF. The chain carries TRBV20-1 and TRBJ1-4, with a possible D match to TRBD1 (6 bases). Germline V gives CDR1 DFQATT, CDR2 SNEGSKA (reference sequence). Trimming took off 2 bases at V and 5 bases at J, with 21 bases between the two ends. This CDR3 comprises 17 residues.

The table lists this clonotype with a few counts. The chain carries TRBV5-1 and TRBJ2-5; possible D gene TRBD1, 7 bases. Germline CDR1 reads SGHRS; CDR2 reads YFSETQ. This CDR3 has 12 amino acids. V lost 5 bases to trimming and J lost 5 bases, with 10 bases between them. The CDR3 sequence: CASRPGGETQYF. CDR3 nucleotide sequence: TGCGCCAGCAGGCCAGGGGGGGAGACCCAGTACTTC.

Here the CDR3 DNA reads TGTGCCAGCAGTTACCTCGGACTAGCGGAGCGCACAGATACGCAGTATTTT. Translation: CASSYLGLAERTDTQYF. The chain links TRBV6-2 or TRBV6-3 to TRBJ2-3, with TRBD2 identical over 10 bases. Germline trimming cut 2 bases from V and 1 base from J; bases unmatched to any gene: 6. This CDR3 comprises 17 residues. Germline-derived CDR1 and CDR2 are MNHEY and SVGEGT.